This is a list of T cell receptor beta chains from one sample in a study of identical twins. TCRdb independently ran MiXCR on the 5' RACE reads; one entry per CDR3 protein. The sample records approximately 620,000 distinct CDR3 sequences, 8.5% to 9.5% being singletons. The sample was also reused in another study, on yellow fever vaccine responses in identical twins.

Input material: PBMCs. The origin of the receptors is a woman aged 18-29 years in good health. The CDR3 runs from the conserved cysteine through the conserved F or W. D genes are given only for firm matches. Rows give clone size only sometimes, using once, few, many, or a class for an expanded clone.

abundance | j_gene | d_gene | v_gene | CDR3nt | CDR3aa
many | TRBJ2-7 | - | TRBV28 | TGTGCCAGCGGCTCCGGGACAAGCCCTTATTCCGGGTACTACGAGCAGTACTTC | CASGSGTSPYSGYYEQYF
- | TRBJ2-1 | - | TRBV5-6 | TGTGCCAGCACCAAGCGGTCTAAGGATCACTCCTACAATGAGCAGTTCTTC | CASTKRSKDHSYNEQFF
many | TRBJ1-1 | - | TRBV5-1 | TGCGCCAGCAGCTTGGACAGAGCTAACACTGAAGCTTTCTTT | CASSLDRANTEAFF
many | TRBJ2-7 | TRBD1 | TRBV20-1 | TGCAGTGCTAGAGATACGTCCGGACAGGGCTACGAGCAGTACTTC | CSARDTSGQGYEQYF
many | TRBJ2-5 | TRBD2 | TRBV4-3 | TGCGCCAGCAGCCAAGATAGCGCGGGAGGGCACGAGACCCAGTACTTC | CASSQDSAGGHETQYF
- | TRBJ2-5 | - | TRBV2 | TGTGCCATCGTCCAGGGAACGGGGGAGACCCAGTACTTC | CAIVQGTGETQYF
- | TRBJ2-3 | TRBD2 | TRBV6-5 | TGTGCCAGCAGTTACGCGGGAGCCTCCGATACGCAGTATTTT | CASSYAGASDTQYF
- | TRBJ2-1 | TRBD2 | TRBV12-3/TRBV12-4 | TGTGCCAGCAGTTTAATAGGACTAGCGGTCTACAATGAGCAGTTCTTC | CASSLIGLAVYNEQFF
- | TRBJ2-5 | - | TRBV7-8 | TGTGCCAGCAGCGCAACCGAGGGGGGTGGGGAGACCCAGTACTTC | CASSATEGGGETQYF
- | TRBJ2-7 | - | TRBV25-1 | TGTGCCATCTCACAGGGTTACGAGCAGTACTTC | CAISQGYEQYF
few | TRBJ2-7 | TRBD2 | TRBV6-1 | TGTGCCAGCAGTGACTGGCGGGAGCCCAACGAGCAGTACTTC | CASSDWREPNEQYF
- | TRBJ2-5 | - | TRBV3-1 | TGTGCCAGCAGCCCCGCCAGGGGTGGAGAGACCCAGTACTTC | CASSPARGGETQYF
many | TRBJ1-2 | - | TRBV4-1 | TGCGCCAGCAGCCCTGACGGTGGAGGGAAAAACTATGGCTACACCTTC | CASSPDGGGKNYGYTF
- | TRBJ2-2 | - | TRBV23-1 | TGCGCCAGAAGCCCCAGGGGCCACGCGAACACCGGGGAGCTGTTTTTT | CARSPRGHANTGELFF
- | TRBJ2-3 | - | TRBV27 | TGTGCCAGCAGTCTAGCATTCAACGCAGATACGCAGTATTTT | CASSLAFNADTQYF
few | TRBJ2-7 | TRBD1 | TRBV12-3/TRBV12-4 | TGTGCCAGCACCGATTCACACGGGACAGGGTTCCACGAGCAGTACTTC | CASTDSHGTGFHEQYF
many | TRBJ2-1 | - | TRBV20-1 | TGCAGTGCTAGACTAGTAGTCACTGAGCAGTTCTTC | CSARLVVTEQFF
few | TRBJ2-1 | TRBD2 | TRBV3-1 | TGTGCCAGCAGGGGTAGCGGGGGGGCCGGTGAGCAGTTCTTC | CASRGSGGAGEQFF
few | TRBJ2-2 | - | TRBV29-1 | TGCAGCGTTGTGTGGGGGGCGGGAAACACCGGGGAGCTGTTTTTT | CSVVWGAGNTGELFF
few | TRBJ2-7 | - | TRBV6-2/TRBV6-3 | TGTGCCAGCGCCCCCGTAGGGATTAAAATTTACGAGCAGTACTTC | CASAPVGIKIYEQYF
few | TRBJ1-4 | TRBD1 | TRBV12-3/TRBV12-4 | TGTGCCAGCAGTTTGGACAGGGGGGCTGAAAAACTGTTTTTT | CASSLDRGAEKLFF
many | TRBJ1-2 | - | TRBV20-1 | TGCAGTGCTAGAGATAATGGCTACACCTTC | CSARDNGYTF
- | TRBJ1-1 | TRBD1 | TRBV6-6 | TGTGCCAGCAGTTACGGTACAGGGGACACTGAAGCTTTCTTT | CASSYGTGDTEAFF
- | TRBJ2-3 | TRBD1 | TRBV25-1 | TGTGCCAGCAGTGAATTCAGGACAGGGGGCGCGAAAGATACGCAGTATTTT | CASSEFRTGGAKDTQYF
- | TRBJ2-1 | TRBD2 | TRBV7-2 | TGTGCCAGCAGCTGGGGGGGACTAGCGGCCGAATACAATGAGCAGTTCTTC | CASSWGGLAAEYNEQFF
few | TRBJ2-7 | - | TRBV5-1 | TGCGCCAGCAGCTTGGGGGCTCAGGGACCTTCCGAGCAGTACTTC | CASSLGAQGPSEQYF
many | TRBJ2-7 | - | TRBV5-1 | TGCGCCAGCAGGCTATCCGGGACGGCATACGAGCAGTACTTC | CASRLSGTAYEQYF
- | TRBJ2-1 | TRBD1 | TRBV20-1 | TGCAGTGCTATAGTTTTGGGACAGGGGTGGAATGAGCAGTTCTTC | CSAIVLGQGWNEQFF
- | TRBJ2-2 | - | TRBV18 | TGTGCCAGCTCACCACGGGTAGGAACGAACACCGGGGTGCTGTTTTTT | CASSPRVGTNTGVLFF
few | TRBJ2-1 | - | TRBV19 | TGTGCCTGTTCATCCCGACTAACCTACAATGAGCAGTTCTTC | CACSSRLTYNEQFF
- | TRBJ2-5 | TRBD1 | TRBV9 | TGTGCCAGCAGCGCGGGACAGGGGTTGGAGGAGACCCAGTACTTC | CASSAGQGLEETQYF
many | TRBJ1-6 | - | TRBV27 | TGTGCCAGCACCACGGCGATAAATCCGAAGCTTTATAATTCACCCCTCCACTTT | CASTTAINPKLYNSPLHF
many | TRBJ1-1 | - | TRBV3-1 | TGTGCCAGCAGCCCCTTGGGGAGGAACACTGAAGCTTTCTTT | CASSPLGRNTEAFF
few | TRBJ1-4 | TRBD1 | TRBV12-3/TRBV12-4 | TGTGCCAGCAGTTGGCCGGGACAGAACATAGGAACTAATGAAAAACTGTTTTTT | CASSWPGQNIGTNEKLFF
- | TRBJ2-3 | TRBD1 | TRBV9 | TGTGCCAGCAGCGTAGGTCCAGGGGGGACAGGGGGCTTGGCAGATACGCAGTATTTT | CASSVGPGGTGGLADTQYF
- | TRBJ2-1 | - | TRBV25-1 | TGTGCCAGCAGCACCGGGCAACCCTCTAATGAGCAGTTCTTC | CASSTGQPSNEQFF
few | TRBJ2-3 | TRBD2 | TRBV13 | TGTGCCAGCAGCTTACGGGATACTAGCGGGACCCCGGCTAGCACAGATACGCAGTATTTT | CASSLRDTSGTPASTDTQYF
many | TRBJ1-1 | - | TRBV6-5 | TGTGCCAGCAGTAACCTCCGGGACCGGAACACTGAAGCTTTCTTT | CASSNLRDRNTEAFF
- | TRBJ2-3 | TRBD2 | TRBV10-3 | TGTGCCATCAGTAGCGGGGGATACACAGATACGCAGTATTTT | CAISSGGYTDTQYF
- | TRBJ2-2 | - | TRBV18 | TGTGCCAGCTCACCAATGTTGAACACCGGGGAGCTGTTTTTT | CASSPMLNTGELFF
many | TRBJ2-2 | TRBD2 | TRBV5-1 | TGCGCCAGCAGGACTAGCGGTGCCGGGGTCACCGGGGAGCTGTTTTTT | CASRTSGAGVTGELFF